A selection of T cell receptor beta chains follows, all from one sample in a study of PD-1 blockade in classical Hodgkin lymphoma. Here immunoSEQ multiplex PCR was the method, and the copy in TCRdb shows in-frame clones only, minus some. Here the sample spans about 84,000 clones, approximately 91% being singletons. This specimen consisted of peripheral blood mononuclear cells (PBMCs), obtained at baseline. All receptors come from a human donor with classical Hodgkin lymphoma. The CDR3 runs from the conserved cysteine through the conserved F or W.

CASSAEGTASGANVLTF	TRBJ2-6	TRBV9
CASSLGGLADSSYEQYF	TRBJ2-7	TRBV28
CASSSSAGGPGETQYF	TRBJ2-5	TRBV5-4
CASSFLVGSGNTIYF	TRBJ1-3	TRBV7-9
CASRPSGPTYEQYF	TRBJ2-7	TRBV13
CASSLLPERYGYTF	TRBJ1-2	TRBV5-1
CASSQAYGTRNGYTF	TRBJ1-2	TRBV4-1
CASSLIQGAVSGELFF	TRBJ2-2	TRBV7-6
CASSASNPGYGYTF	TRBJ1-2	TRBV4-3
CASSWGGRLSYEQYF	TRBJ2-7	TRBV5-1
CASSEEGSNQPQHF	TRBJ1-5	TRBV2
CASSYSGDFNTEAFF	TRBJ1-1	TRBV6-5
CASGLVPGHNTGELFF	TRBJ2-2	TRBV12-5
CSARWDSEAFF	TRBJ1-1	TRBV20-1
CASSLDGREGSTGELFF	TRBJ2-2	TRBV11-2
CASSRRTGSLQETQYF	TRBJ2-5	TRBV27
CASRKTSGSGSEQFF	TRBJ2-1	TRBV4-1
CASSRVTANTEAFF	TRBJ1-1	TRBV21-1
CASGPGQGAVPIIF	TRBJ2-7	TRBV27
CASSFLADNEQFF	TRBJ2-1	TRBV5-6
CASSPSRAAGEAFF	TRBJ1-1	TRBV18
CASSYRGQGTAEAQYF	TRBJ2-5	TRBV11-2
CASSGQGAFQPQHF	TRBJ1-5	TRBV19
CSVERGGQQQFF	TRBJ2-1	TRBV29-1
CSAIRQSLDTEAFF	TRBJ1-1	TRBV29-1
CASSPTGTSGRAETQYF	TRBJ2-5	TRBV5-1
CASTNTGDSSYNEQFF	TRBJ2-1	TRBV6-6
CAISEMSGGNTEAFF	TRBJ1-1	TRBV10-3
CASSLLRGQAPYEQYF	TRBJ2-7	TRBV7-9
CASTRARHRAQNYGYTF	TRBJ1-2	TRBV9
CASSPIRHTYEQYF	TRBJ2-7	TRBV7-2
CASSLEGSNEQFF	TRBJ2-1	TRBV5-1
CASSGTGNFQPQHF	TRBJ1-5	TRBV6-1
CASSVAPGAYEQYF	TRBJ2-7	TRBV9
CASSRGGSTDTQYF	TRBJ2-3	TRBV25-1
CASSQDRSSYEQYF	TRBJ2-7	TRBV4-2
CSVWRETQYF	TRBJ2-5	TRBV29-1
CASSFVTGGYNEQFF	TRBJ2-1	TRBV28
CSAYTGGGDGYTF	TRBJ1-2	TRBV29-1
CASSSGTVQETQYF	TRBJ2-5	TRBV5-6
CASSPSDINQPQHF	TRBJ1-5	TRBV18